Below, one TCR beta chain is given with its context. Its antigen specificity is not known. The record has no base qualities; no much larger clone is one base away. Counted from cysteine to phenylalanine, this CDR3 has 15 amino acids. The CDR3 DNA has 45 bases and is translated from base 1. V and J are trimmed by 6 bases and 2 bases, and the gene matches miss 6 bases of the junction. CDR1 and CDR2 are drawn from the germline V gene: SGHTA, FQGNSA. This sample's time point label indicates: baseline pretreatment blood. Read against the paper, the sample's treatment or condition label means: 15 Gy SBRT to primary tumor, nephrectomy 4 weeks later. To follow tumor-enriched clonotypes, serial peripheral blood was collected from radiation-treated patients at baseline and at 2 weeks and 4 weeks after SBRT. Every patient had renal cell carcinoma of clear cell pathology. The QIAamp DNA Blood Mini Kit (Qiagen) was used to prepare genomic DNA for TCR sequencing. The analyses included just those samples that passed every quality control check.

TCR beta libraries were generated from genomic DNA with the immunoSEQ kit, following the manufacturer's recommendations. For library preparation, a first multiplex PCR was performed with proprietary primers, followed by a second PCR in which unique barcodes were added, and bead cleanups were performed after each round. A kit-provided positive control reaction and a negative control reaction were included in every sample batch. The final libraries were assessed on an Agilent 4200 TapeStation D1000 ScreenTape, pooled by volume, and quantified by qPCR. Sequencing was performed on an Illumina NextSeq500 using a MidOutput 150-cycle cartridge, with 156 Read1 cycles, 15 Index1 cycles, and the kit custom primers. The pooled library was loaded at around 1 pM, and about 21% PhiX control was spiked in. The authors processed their data as follows. Vendor-processed data were analyzed in R, with a clonotype defined as all T cells sharing the same CDR3 nucleotide sequence. For clone abundance analyses, frequencies were normalized to the 10,000 most abundant clones in each sample. Public T cell clones, which averaged fewer than five per sample, were removed prior to analysis. Tumor-enriched clonotypes and baseline blood-enriched clonotypes were defined as those with an abundance difference of at least 32-fold between compartments. A beta-binomial differential abundance model was applied to find clonotypes that expanded or contracted between blood time points. The Baroni-Urbani and Buser coefficient was used to measure tumor-blood repertoire similarity, and groups were compared with two-tailed Wilcoxon tests in R. TCRdb mirrors the immuneACCESS table, restricted to in-frame sequences. Some clones are absent from its copies; in checked studies, under half trace to an unresolved V gene, and the reason for the others is unknown. That table is the source of V, J and clone size, and D and trimming were worked out from the DNA. The table for this sample lists roughly 150,000 clones; 88% of them were counted only once. 4.1% of the sample goes to the ten largest clones.

The sample comes from a study of radiation and T cells in renal cell carcinoma (TCRdb year 2020). With regard to the full study: Samples were obtained from a clinical trial, in which 15 Gy stereotactic body radiation therapy was delivered to primary renal cell carcinomas and nephrectomy was performed 4 weeks later. In total, approximately 51 samples, comprising around 26 tumors and approximately 27 peripheral blood samples, were subjected to TCR beta sequencing. Across all 50 or so samples, under 5 million unique CDR3 nucleotide sequences, encoding 2 million to 3 million unique CDR3 amino acid sequences, were identified. The paper's findings and limits, for the study overall: In blood, the top tumor clonotypes increased from baseline to 2 weeks after radiation and then shrank by 4 weeks, which suggests a temporary expansion of tumor-resident clones. Because pretreatment tumor biopsies were not available, the study could not determine whether clonotypes were already present within the tumor at baseline. Blood repertoire dynamics were not followed beyond 4 weeks after treatment. Because the trial had a single-armed design, the trial could not examine how radiation dose or scheduling affected the TCR repertoire.

The source of this sequence is a woman aged 65 to 85 with renal cell carcinoma. Recombination joined TRBV7-2 with TRBJ2-1; TRBD2 fits 8 bases in the junction. The input for sequencing was blood, taken from a patient whose treatment included radiotherapy and nephrectomy. This receptor has the CDR3 CASSFKRGPYNEQFF. The DNA sequence reads TGTGCCAGCAGTTTCAAGCGGGGGCCCTACAATGAGCAGTTCTTC.